This T cell receptor (beta chain) was sequenced in a study of T cell repertoires in cytomegalovirus infection. The wider study: Use of recently identified HLA-C-restricted and well-studied HLA-B-restricted CMV epitopes was part of the study. The public TCR beta signatures pointed to both CMV infection and matching HLA type.

CDR3 size: 13 residues. Trimming left V 7 bases short and J 2 bases short, with 12 bases between. Germline values: CDR1 SNHLY, CDR2 FYNNEI. As concerns this clonotype: Its antigen is not identified.

TCRdb fed the reads into MiXCR, producing one record per CDR3 protein. Here the sample spans more than 250,000 distinct CDR3 sequences, 25% being singletons. Whole-study findings and limits: Carriers of CMV plus the relevant HLA were identified by cumulative public TCR beta family frequency. HLA-C-restricted, CMV-specific TCR beta clonotypes were dominant ex vivo.

The receptor's source is a human donor in good health (CMV status not recorded). Some clones in this sample may be carry-over from other donors' samples. The sample was cultured PBMCs, taken from culture after CMV antigen stimulation. The chain combines TRBV2 with TRBJ2-7; D is uncertain. The CDR3 nucleotides are TGTGCCAGCACTCTCCACGGAACCTACGAGCAGTACGTC. Residues: CASTLHGTYEQYV.